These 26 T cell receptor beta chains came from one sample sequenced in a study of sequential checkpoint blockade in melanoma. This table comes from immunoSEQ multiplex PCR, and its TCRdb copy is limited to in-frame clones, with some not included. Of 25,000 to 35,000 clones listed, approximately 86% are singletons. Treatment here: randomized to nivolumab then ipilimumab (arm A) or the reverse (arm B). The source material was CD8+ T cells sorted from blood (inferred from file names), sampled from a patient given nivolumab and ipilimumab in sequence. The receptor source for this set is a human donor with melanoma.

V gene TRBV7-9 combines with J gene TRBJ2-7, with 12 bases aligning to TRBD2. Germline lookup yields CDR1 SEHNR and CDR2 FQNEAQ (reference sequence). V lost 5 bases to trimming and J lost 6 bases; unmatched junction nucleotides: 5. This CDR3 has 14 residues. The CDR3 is CASSAPTSGGEQYF. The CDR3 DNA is TGTGCCAGCAGCGCCCCGACTAGCGGGGGCGAGCAGTACTTC. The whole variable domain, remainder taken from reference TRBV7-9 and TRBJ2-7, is DTGVSQNPRHKITKRGQNVTFRCDPISEHNRLYWYRQTLGQGPEFLTYFQNEAQLEKSRLLSDRFSAERPKGSFSTLEIQRTEQGDSAMYLCASSAPTSGGEQYFGPGTRLTVT.

The DNA of the CDR3 is TGCAGCGTTCTAATCCAGGGATCCACTGAAGCTTTCTTT. This sequence encodes CSVLIQGSTEAFF. The chain combines TRBV29-1 with TRBJ1-1, with a possible D match to TRBD1 (5 bases). The CDR3 runs 13 residues. Trimming left V 5 bases short and J 4 bases short, with 14 bases between. Per germline, CDR1 SQVTM and CDR2 ANQGSEA.

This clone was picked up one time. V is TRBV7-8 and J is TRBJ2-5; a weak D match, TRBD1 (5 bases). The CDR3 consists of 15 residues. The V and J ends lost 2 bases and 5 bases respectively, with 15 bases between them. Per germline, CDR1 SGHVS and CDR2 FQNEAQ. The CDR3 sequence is CASSLSSPGWETQYF. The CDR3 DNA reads TGTGCCAGCAGCTTAAGTTCACCAGGGTGGGAGACCCAGTACTTC.

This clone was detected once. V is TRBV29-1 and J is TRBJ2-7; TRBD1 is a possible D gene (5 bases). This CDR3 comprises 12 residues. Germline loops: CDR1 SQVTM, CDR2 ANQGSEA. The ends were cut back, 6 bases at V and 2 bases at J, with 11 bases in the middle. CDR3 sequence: CSVQGAAYEQYF. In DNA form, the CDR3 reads TGCAGCGTCCAAGGGGCCGCCTACGAGCAGTACTTC.

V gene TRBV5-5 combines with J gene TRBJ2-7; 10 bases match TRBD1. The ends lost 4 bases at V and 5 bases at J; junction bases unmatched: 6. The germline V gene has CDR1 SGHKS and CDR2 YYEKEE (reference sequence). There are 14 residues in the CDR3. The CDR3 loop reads CASSLRQGADEQYF. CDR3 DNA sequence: TGTGCCAGCAGCCTTAGACAGGGGGCAGACGAGCAGTACTTC.

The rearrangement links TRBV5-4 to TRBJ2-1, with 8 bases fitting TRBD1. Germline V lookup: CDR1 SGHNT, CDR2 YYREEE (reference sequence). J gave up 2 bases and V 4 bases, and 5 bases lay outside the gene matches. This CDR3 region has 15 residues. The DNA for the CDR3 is TGTGCCAGCAGCCTCGGGACAGGCACCTACAATGAGCAGTTCTTC. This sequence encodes CASSLGTGTYNEQFF.

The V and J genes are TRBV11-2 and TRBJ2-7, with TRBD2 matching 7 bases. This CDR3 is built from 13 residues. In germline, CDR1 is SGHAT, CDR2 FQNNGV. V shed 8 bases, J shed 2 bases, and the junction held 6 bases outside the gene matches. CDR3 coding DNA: TGTGCCAGCGCTCTAGCGGCTCCCTACGAGCAGTACTTC. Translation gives CASALAAPYEQYF.

The CDR3 sequence is CASSPGTSGRRGEQFF. In nucleotides, the CDR3 is TGTGCCAGCAGCCCCGGGACTAGCGGGAGGAGGGGTGAGCAGTTCTTC. The chain joins TRBV7-3 to TRBJ2-1; 15 nucleotides align to TRBD2. V shed 5 bases and J 9 bases; nucleotides not matched to a gene: 8. Germline V gene sequence: CDR1 SGHTA, CDR2 FQGTGA. CDR3 length: 16 residues.

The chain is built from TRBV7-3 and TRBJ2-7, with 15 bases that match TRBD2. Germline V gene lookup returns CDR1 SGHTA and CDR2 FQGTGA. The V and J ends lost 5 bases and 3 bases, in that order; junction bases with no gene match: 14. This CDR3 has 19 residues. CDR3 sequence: CASSLRTSGRAKIGYEQYF. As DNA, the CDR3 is TGTGCCAGCAGCCTGCGGACTAGCGGGAGGGCCAAGATTGGCTACGAGCAGTACTTC.

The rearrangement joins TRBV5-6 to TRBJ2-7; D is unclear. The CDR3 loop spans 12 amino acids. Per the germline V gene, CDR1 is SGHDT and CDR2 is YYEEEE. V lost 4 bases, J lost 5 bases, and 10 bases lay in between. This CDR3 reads CASSARPDEQYF. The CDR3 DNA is TGTGCCAGCAGCGCCAGGCCGGACGAGCAGTACTTC.

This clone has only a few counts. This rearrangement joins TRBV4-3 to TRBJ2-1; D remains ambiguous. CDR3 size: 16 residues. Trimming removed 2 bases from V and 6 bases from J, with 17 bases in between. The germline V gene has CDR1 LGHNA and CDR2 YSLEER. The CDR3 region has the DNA TGCGCCAGCAGCCAACTTCCCCTGGGTAGCCTCAATGAGCAGTTCTTC. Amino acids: CASSQLPLGSLNEQFF.

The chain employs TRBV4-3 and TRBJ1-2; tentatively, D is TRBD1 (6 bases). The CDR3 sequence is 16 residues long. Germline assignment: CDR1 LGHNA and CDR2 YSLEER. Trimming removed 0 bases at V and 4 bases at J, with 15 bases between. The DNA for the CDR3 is TGCGCCAGCAGCCAAGATCGCAACAGGGTGAGCTATGGCTACACCTTC. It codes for CASSQDRNRVSYGYTF.

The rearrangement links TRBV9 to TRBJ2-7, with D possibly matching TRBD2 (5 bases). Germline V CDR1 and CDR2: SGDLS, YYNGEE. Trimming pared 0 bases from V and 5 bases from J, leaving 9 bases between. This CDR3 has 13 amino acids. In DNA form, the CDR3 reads TGTGCCAGCAGCGTAGTACTAGAGGACGAGCAGTACTTC. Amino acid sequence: CASSVVLEDEQYF.

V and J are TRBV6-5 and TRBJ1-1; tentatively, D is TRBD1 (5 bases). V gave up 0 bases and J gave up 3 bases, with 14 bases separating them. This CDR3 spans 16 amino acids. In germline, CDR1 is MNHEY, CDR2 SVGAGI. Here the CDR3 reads CASSYSHGATHTEAFF. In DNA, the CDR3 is TGTGCCAGCAGTTACTCCCATGGGGCGACTCACACTGAAGCTTTCTTT.

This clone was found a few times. This CDR3 is CASRHKLSGNTIYF. As DNA, the CDR3 is TGTGCCAGCAGGCACAAATTATCTGGAAACACCATATATTTT. The chain is built from TRBV6-1 and TRBJ1-3; D is uncertain. This CDR3 spans 14 amino acids. Trimming stripped 6 bases from V and 1 base from J, with 10 bases between. Germline loops: CDR1 MNHNS, CDR2 SASEGT.

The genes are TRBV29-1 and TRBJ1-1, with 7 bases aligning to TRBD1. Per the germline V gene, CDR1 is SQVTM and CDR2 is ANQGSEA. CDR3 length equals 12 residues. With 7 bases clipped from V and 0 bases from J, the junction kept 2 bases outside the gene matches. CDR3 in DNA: TGCAGCGGCAGGGGGATGAACACTGAAGCTTTCTTT. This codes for CSGRGMNTEAFF.

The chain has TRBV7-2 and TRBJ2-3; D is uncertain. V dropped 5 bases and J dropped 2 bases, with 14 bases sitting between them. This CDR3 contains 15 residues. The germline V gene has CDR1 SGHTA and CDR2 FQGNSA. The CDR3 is CASSQTRSHTDTQYF. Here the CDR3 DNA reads TGTGCCAGCAGCCAGACAAGGTCCCACACAGATACGCAGTATTTT.

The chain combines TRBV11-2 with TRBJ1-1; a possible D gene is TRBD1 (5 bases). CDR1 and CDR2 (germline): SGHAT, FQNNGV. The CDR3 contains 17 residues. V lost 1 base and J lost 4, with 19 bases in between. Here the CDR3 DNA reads TGTGCCAGCAGCTTAGGAGGGTATGGAGGGGTCAGCACTGAAGCTTTCTTT. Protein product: CASSLGGYGGVSTEAFF.

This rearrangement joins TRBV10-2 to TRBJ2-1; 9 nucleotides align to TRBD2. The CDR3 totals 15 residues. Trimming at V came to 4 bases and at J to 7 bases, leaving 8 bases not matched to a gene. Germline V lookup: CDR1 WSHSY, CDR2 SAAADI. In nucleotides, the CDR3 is TGCGCCAGCAGTGCTCGACTAGCGGCGGAAAATGAGCAGTTCTTC. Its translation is CASSARLAAENEQFF.

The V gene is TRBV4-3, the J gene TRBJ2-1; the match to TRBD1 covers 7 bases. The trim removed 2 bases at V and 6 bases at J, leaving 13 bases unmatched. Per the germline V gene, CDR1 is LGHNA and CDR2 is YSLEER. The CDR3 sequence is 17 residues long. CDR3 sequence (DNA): TGCGCCAGCAGCCAATCTTCGACAGGGAAAAAGGGCAATGAGCAGTTCTTC. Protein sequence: CASSQSSTGKKGNEQFF.

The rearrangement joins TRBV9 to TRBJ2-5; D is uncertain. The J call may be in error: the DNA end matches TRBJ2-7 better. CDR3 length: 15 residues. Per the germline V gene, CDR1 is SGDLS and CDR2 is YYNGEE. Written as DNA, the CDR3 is TGTGCCAGCAGCGTAGGTAGCTCTCCCCCCTACGAGCAGTACTTC. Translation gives CASSVGSSPPYEQYF.

This CDR3 is CASSSGGITEAFF. In DNA, the CDR3 is TGTGCCAGCAGCTCGGGGGGGATCACTGAAGCTTTCTTT. The chain is built from TRBV5-6 and TRBJ1-1; perhaps TRBD1 as D (5 bases). From germline, CDR1 is SGHDT and CDR2 YYEEEE. The CDR3 is made up of 13 amino acids. V was clipped by 3 bases and J by 4 bases, with 10 bases between them.

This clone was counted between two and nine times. The CDR3 region has the DNA TGTGCCAGCAGCGAGAGGGGGCCTGGAAACACCATATATTTT. It encodes CASSERGPGNTIYF. This chain links TRBV28 with TRBJ1-3, with 7 bases matching TRBD1. After removal of 6 bases from V and 2 bases from J, the junction contained 4 bases not matched to a gene. The CDR3 is 14 amino acids. Germline V gene data show CDR1 as MDHEN and CDR2 as SYDVKM.

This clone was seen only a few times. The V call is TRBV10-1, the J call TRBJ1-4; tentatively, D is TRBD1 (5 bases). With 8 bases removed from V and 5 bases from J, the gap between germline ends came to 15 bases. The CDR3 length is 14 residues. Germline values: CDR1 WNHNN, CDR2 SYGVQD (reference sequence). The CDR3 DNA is TGCGCCAGCCCCCCGAATAGGGGAAATGAAAAACTGTTTTTT. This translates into CASPPNRGNEKLFF.

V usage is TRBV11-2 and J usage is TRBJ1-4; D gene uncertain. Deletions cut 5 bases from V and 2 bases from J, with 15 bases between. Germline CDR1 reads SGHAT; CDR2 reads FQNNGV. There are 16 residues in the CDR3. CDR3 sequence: CASSPGRGATNEKLFF. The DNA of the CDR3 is TGTGCCAGCAGCCCGGGTAGAGGTGCGACTAATGAAAAACTGTTTTTT.

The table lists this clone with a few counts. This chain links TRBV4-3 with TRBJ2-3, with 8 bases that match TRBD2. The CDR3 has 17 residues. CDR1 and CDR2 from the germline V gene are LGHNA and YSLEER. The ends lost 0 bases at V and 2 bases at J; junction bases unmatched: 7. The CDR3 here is CASSQEPSGGLTDTQYF. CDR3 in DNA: TGCGCCAGCAGCCAAGAGCCAAGCGGGGGACTCACAGATACGCAGTATTTT.